This T cell receptor (beta chain) originates from a study of cytomegalovirus exposure and HLA in healthy donors. Germline lookup yields CDR1 SGDLS and CDR2 YYNGEE. CDR3 size: 13 residues. V was cut by 3 bases and J by 0 bases, with 5 bases left in between. Study findings and constraints: As confirmed in vitro, three CMV-associated chains were specific for CMV antigens. Rare TCR sequences predominated, though certain public TCRs were found in many donors.

The donors were part of the validation cohort of 100 to 150 subjects. That cohort was separate from the first cohort, which comprised 670 or so subjects. The table came from immunoSEQ multiplex PCR; TCRdb's copy has only in-frame clones and leaves some out. Of roughly 350,000 clones listed, 86% are singletons. In regard to this clone: Antigen specificity is unknown.

The chain joins TRBV9 to TRBJ2-3; no firm D call. Sequenced: PBMCs. The sequence was obtained from a woman younger than 35 in good health and CMV-seronegative. The CDR3 nucleotides read TGTGCCAGCAGCGCCCAGAGCACAGATACGCAGTATTTT. Translation gives CASSAQSTDTQYF.